The present T cell receptor (beta chain) was sequenced within a study of CD8 T cells in ankylosing spondylitis. Overall study results and limits: In ankylosing spondylitis blood, a motif of about 8 highly homologous TCR beta variants appeared characteristic. A number of the motif variants had already been described in reactive arthritis synovial fluid and blood. According to the report, clones linked to the disease were significantly enriched in matched synovial fluid samples taken from ankylosing spondylitis patients. As for the disease-linked clones, they showed a CD8+ phenotype and occurred at relatively low frequencies in peripheral blood.

By quantitative 5'-RACE with molecular barcodes, the TCR beta libraries were made. TCRdb redid the calling of the 5' RACE reads with MiXCR, one entry per CDR3 protein. The data contain 330,000 or so distinct CDR3 sequences, roughly 8% of them singletons. This clonotype showed up many times. Its target is not known. With 7 bases removed from V and 8 bases from J, the gap between germline ends came to 14 bases. Germline CDR1 and CDR2: SQVTM and ANQGSEA. CDR3 length: 12 amino acids. The genes are TRBV29-1 and TRBJ1-4; D ambiguous. The sample comprised blood, either unsorted or a sorted T cell fraction (not recorded which). This receptor was obtained from a male donor with ankylosing spondylitis. The CDR3 spells CSAEGYQEKLFF. CDR3 nucleotides: TGCAGCGCAGAAGGGTACCAGGAAAAACTGTTTTTT.